These 18 T cell receptor beta chains originate from one sample sequenced in a study of human T cells and chemical hapten exposure. TCRdb reprocessed the RACE reads via MiXCR and lists one record per CDR3 protein. The table shows tens of thousands of distinct CDR3 sequences, with roughly 12% occurring only once. Specified time point: patch test 3, about 24 weeks after DPC sensitization. Treatment noted: therapeutic diphenylcyclopropenone sensitization with weekly scalp DPC. The sequencing used whole blood, collected in connection with sensitization to the hapten diphenylcyclopropenone (DPC). Source of these receptors: a man aged 25 to 40 with alopecia areata. Some clones in this sample may be carry-over from other donors' samples.

This clonotype was observed at least ten times. The V gene is TRBV7-9, the J gene TRBJ1-1; weak D call: TRBD1 (6 bases). V lost 6 bases to trimming and J lost 4 bases, with 12 bases between them. Germline lookup yields CDR1 SEHNR and CDR2 FQNEAQ (reference sequence). This CDR3 has 13 residues. This chain's CDR3 is CASSFEGGTEAFF. The DNA for the CDR3 is TGTGCCAGCAGTTTCGAAGGGGGCACTGAAGCTTTCTTT.

This rearrangement joins TRBV28 to TRBJ2-3, with D perhaps matching TRBD2 (7 bases). V was trimmed by 11 bases and J by 2 bases, leaving 14 bases between them. Looked up from germline, CDR1 is MDHEN and CDR2 is SYDVKM. This CDR3 contains 13 residues. The CDR3 DNA reads as TGTGCCGGGCGGGGGCCTAACACAGATACGCAGTATTTT. Its protein product is CAGRGPNTDTQYF.

This clonotype was observed many times. The V gene is TRBV6-1, the J gene TRBJ1-1, with 7 bases that match TRBD1. Germline CDR1 MNHNS, CDR2 SASEGT. J lost 0 bases, V lost 4 bases, and 5 bases had no gene match. The length of the CDR3 is 15 residues. CDR3 sequence: CASSVEGTVNTEAFF. DNA for the CDR3: TGTGCCAGCAGTGTTGAGGGGACAGTGAACACTGAAGCTTTCTTT.

There are many counts of this clonotype. V is TRBV12-3 or TRBV12-4 and J is TRBJ2-1; D is possibly TRBD2 (5 bases). This CDR3 is built from 13 residues. Trimming shortened V by 6 bases and J by 9 bases, and 15 bases separated the two germline ends. CDR3 nucleotides: TGTGCCAGCAGCCTCCTTGAGGGCGGTGAGCAGTTCTTC. As protein: CASSLLEGGEQFF.

In this sample, this clonotype turned up once. V gene TRBV28 combines with J gene TRBJ2-3; unclear D gene. V dropped 11 bases and J dropped 1 base, with 13 bases sitting between them. Germline CDR1 reads MDHEN; CDR2 reads SYDVKM. This CDR3 contains 13 residues. The CDR3 spells CAASGVGTDTQYF. As DNA, the CDR3 is TGTGCCGCATCAGGCGTAGGCACAGATACGCAGTATTTT. Full variable domain (missing parts from reference TRBV28 and TRBJ2-3): DVKVTQSSRYLVKRTGEKVFLECVQDMDHENMFWYRQDPGLGLRLIYFSYDVKMKEKGDIPEGYSVSREKKERFSLILESASTNQTSMYLCAASGVGTDTQYFGPGTRLTVL.

This clonotype has at least ten counts. J is TRBJ2-2 and V is TRBV6-5; the D call may be TRBD1 or TRBD2 (5 bases each). V was trimmed by 0 bases and J by 7 bases, leaving 9 bases between them. Germline-derived CDR1 and CDR2 are MNHEY and SVGAGI. This CDR3 has 14 residues. The CDR3: CASSYSGTYGELFF. The CDR3 DNA follows: TGTGCCAGCAGTTACTCTGGGACCTACGGGGAGCTGTTTTTT.

This clonotype has at least ten counts. The genes are TRBV7-7 and TRBJ2-1; 9 bases map to TRBD1. The CDR3 has 16 amino acids. Germline-derived CDR1 and CDR2 are SSHAT and FNYEAQ (reference sequence). The junction had 5 bases not matched to a gene; V was cut back by 5 bases and J by 0 bases. The CDR3 DNA is TGTGCCAGCAGCCAAGGGACAGGGAGCTCCTACAATGAGCAGTTCTTC. Translation gives CASSQGTGSSYNEQFF.

The table lists this clonotype with many counts. The chain uses TRBV14 and TRBJ1-2, with unresolved D. This CDR3 has 16 residues. V was trimmed by 0 bases and J by 2 bases, leaving 13 bases between them. Germline V CDR1 and CDR2: SGHDN, FVKESK. Here the CDR3 DNA reads TGTGCCAGCAGCCAAGATCAAACCCACAGAAACTATGGCTACACCTTC. Translating it yields CASSQDQTHRNYGYTF.

This clonotype was detected ten times or more. The CDR3 region is CATSDRGAQETQYF. CDR3 sequence (DNA): TGTGCCACCTCAGACAGGGGCGCGCAAGAGACCCAGTACTTC. The rearrangement uses TRBV24-1 and TRBJ2-5; 8 positions match TRBD1. The ends lost 9 bases at V and 2 bases at J; junction bases unmatched: 7. There are 14 residues in the CDR3. Germline V gene sequence: CDR1 KGHDR, CDR2 SFDVKD.

This clonotype was observed a few times. The rearrangement joins TRBV28 to TRBJ2-3; no reliable D call. V lost 4 bases, J lost 2 bases, and 10 bases lay in between. Germline loops: CDR1 MDHEN, CDR2 SYDVKM. This CDR3 comprises 14 residues. CDR3 sequence reads: CASSYGRTTDTQYF. DNA of the CDR3: TGTGCCAGCAGTTACGGGCGAACCACAGATACGCAGTATTTT.

The chain has TRBV28 and TRBJ2-2; no clear D. The germline CDR1 and CDR2 sequences are MDHEN and SYDVKM. V dropped 2 bases and J dropped 5 bases, with 9 bases sitting between them. The CDR3 consists of 14 residues. CDR3 nucleotide sequence: TGTGCCAGCAGTTTACCCCTGGGGACCGGGGAGCTGTTTTTT. This translates into CASSLPLGTGELFF.

This clonotype was recorded at least ten times. The chain joins TRBV29-1 to TRBJ2-7; D is uncertain. The CDR3 loop spans 10 amino acids. CDR1 and CDR2 (germline): SQVTM, ANQGSEA. Trimming left V 6 bases short and J 5 bases short, with 8 bases between. As DNA, the CDR3 is TGCAGCGTAGAGAGAGACGAGCAGTACTTC. Protein sequence: CSVERDEQYF.

The CDR3 DNA reads as TGTGCCAGCAGCTTAGAGCTAGCGGGGGTTTACAATGAGCAGTTCTTC. Protein sequence: CASSLELAGVYNEQFF. The chain employs TRBV11-1 and TRBJ2-1, with 10 bases matching TRBD2. Trimming removed 1 base from V and 4 bases from J; junction bases left unmatched: 4. This CDR3 has 16 amino acids. Germline V gives CDR1 SGHAT, CDR2 FQDESV (reference sequence).

The CDR3 reads CASSRRGGEKLFF. The CDR3 nucleotides are TGTGCCAGCTCACGAAGAGGTGGTGAAAAACTGTTTTTT. The chain combines TRBV18 with TRBJ1-4; D gene unclear. The CDR3 has 13 amino acids. CDR1 and CDR2 (germline): KGHSH, LQKENI. The V end lost 4 bases, the J end lost 7 bases, and 10 bases lay between the germline ends.

This clonotype was counted a few times. V usage is TRBV29-1 and J usage is TRBJ1-5; 9 bases map to TRBD1. V dropped 6 bases and J dropped 4; count of bases not matched to a gene: 4. The germline V gene has CDR1 SQVTM and CDR2 ANQGSEA. This CDR3 region has 13 residues. The CDR3 spells CSVGTGKNQPQHF. The CDR3 DNA follows: TGCAGCGTCGGGACAGGGAAAAATCAGCCCCAGCATTTT. Together with reference TRBV29-1 and TRBJ1-5, the CDR3 gives the full variable domain: SAVISQKPSRDICQRGTSLTIQCQVDSQVTMMFWYRQQPGQSLTLIATANQGSEATYESGFVIDKFPISRPNLTFSTLTVSNMSPEDSSIYLCSVGTGKNQPQHFGDGTRLSIL.

The sample holds many counts of this clonotype. V and J are TRBV7-2 and TRBJ1-4, with 7 nucleotides matching TRBD1. Germline V lookup: CDR1 SGHTA, CDR2 FQGNSA. This CDR3 spans 13 amino acids. V lost 5 bases, J lost 7 bases, and 4 bases stayed unmatched. DNA of the CDR3: TGTGCCAGCAGCGCCTCAGGGGGTGAAAAACTGTTTTTT. This gives the protein CASSASGGEKLFF. Together with reference TRBV7-2 and TRBJ1-4, the CDR3 gives the full variable domain: GAGVSQSPSNKVTEKGKDVELRCDPISGHTALYWYRQSLGQGLEFLIYFQGNSAPDKSGLPSDRFSAERTGGSVSTLTIQRTQQEDSAVYLCASSASGGEKLFFGSGTQLSVL.

In this sample, this clonotype turned up many times. The CDR3 sequence is CASSLARSSGQPQHF. The CDR3 DNA reads TGTGCCAGCAGCCTAGCCCGTTCCTCTGGTCAGCCCCAGCATTTT. This rearrangement joins TRBV6-2 or TRBV6-3 to TRBJ1-5; D remains ambiguous. V was pared by 6 bases and J by 6 bases, with 18 bases between. CDR1 and CDR2 from the germline V gene are MNHEY and SVGEGT. The CDR3 totals 15 residues.

The V call is TRBV29-1, the J call TRBJ1-5; D ambiguous. V lost 4 bases and J lost 3, with 10 bases in between. Per germline, CDR1 SQVTM and CDR2 ANQGSEA. The CDR3 is made up of 13 amino acids. Here the CDR3 DNA reads TGCAGCGTTGGTCGGGATTTCAATCAGCCCCAGCATTTT. It translates to CSVGRDFNQPQHF.